These 19 T cell receptor beta chains were all obtained from the same sample, sequenced in a study of CD8 T cells in ankylosing spondylitis. One entry per CDR3 protein results from TCRdb running MiXCR on the 5' RACE reads. Of approximately 300,000 distinct CDR3 sequences in the sample, under 25% were seen once. Sequenced material: blood, either unsorted or a sorted T cell fraction (not recorded which). These receptors all stem from a female donor with ankylosing spondylitis or in good health (not recorded which).

The rearrangement joins TRBV18 to TRBJ2-3, with a possible D match to TRBD1 (6 bases). Trimming removed 3 bases from V and 0 bases from J, with 16 bases in between. The germline V gene encodes CDR1 KGHSH and CDR2 LQKENI. This CDR3 region has 17 residues. CDR3 in amino acids: CASSPTQGLTSTDTQYF. The DNA of the CDR3 is TGTGCCAGCTCACCCACACAGGGCCTTACTAGCACAGATACGCAGTATTTT.

There are a few counts of this clonotype. The chain is built from TRBV15 and TRBJ1-5; 12 positions match TRBD1. Germline values: CDR1 LNHNV, CDR2 YYDKDF (reference sequence). V dropped 2 bases and J dropped 6; count of bases not matched to a gene: 5. This CDR3 is 16 amino acids long. The chain's CDR3 is CATSRLGQGAGQPQHF. The CDR3 nucleotides read TGTGCCACCAGCAGACTGGGACAGGGGGCCGGTCAGCCCCAGCATTTT.

The CDR3 DNA reads as TGTGCCAGCAGTTTTAGAGGTAGTCCGTCCTACAATGAGCAGTTCTTC. Its protein product is CASSFRGSPSYNEQFF. The V gene is TRBV12-3 or TRBV12-4, the J gene TRBJ2-1; the D is unclear. V lost 3 bases and J lost 1, with 13 bases in between. This CDR3 has 16 amino acids.

The sample holds a few counts of this clonotype. The chain is built from TRBV27 and TRBJ1-2, with D tentatively TRBD1 (6 bases). The V gene lost 5 bases and the J gene lost 6 bases, with 10 bases spanning the gap. The V gene's germline CDR1 is MNHEY and CDR2 SMNVEV (reference sequence). The CDR3 runs to 12 residues. The chain's CDR3 is CASSNQGNGYTF. CDR3 bases: TGTGCCAGCAGTAACCAGGGGAATGGCTACACCTTC.

This clonotype was seen repeatedly, ten times or more. The chain links TRBV6-1 to TRBJ1-1; no clear D. The length of the CDR3 is 13 residues. Per the germline V gene, CDR1 is MNHNS and CDR2 is SASEGT. The germline V and J ends were trimmed by 7 bases and 1 base, with 10 bases remaining between them. CDR3: CASKEVGNTEAFF. Written as DNA, the CDR3 is TGTGCCAGCAAAGAAGTCGGGAACACTGAAGCTTTCTTT.

This clonotype was counted ten times or more. The chain recombines TRBV12-3 or TRBV12-4 with TRBJ2-2; D perhaps matches TRBD1 (6 bases). The CDR3 is made up of 12 amino acids. Trimming left V 9 bases short and J 8 bases short, with 13 bases between. In DNA, the CDR3 is TGTGCCAGTAAAGGGGGATTGGGGGAGCTGTTTTTT. It yields the protein CASKGGLGELFF.

The V gene is TRBV4-2, the J gene TRBJ2-1, with TRBD2 matching 10 bases. Germline values: CDR1 LGHNA, CDR2 YNFKEQ. After removal of 1 base from V and 10 bases from J, the junction contained 13 bases not matched to a gene. CDR3 length: 17 residues. CDR3 amino acids: CASSQGTSGDLRWEQFF. The CDR3 DNA reads TGTGCCAGCAGCCAAGGGACTAGCGGAGATTTACGTTGGGAGCAGTTCTTC.

This clonotype was seen only a few times. The chain uses TRBV20-1 and TRBJ1-1; no reliable D call. V was cut by 1 base and J by 0 bases, with 12 bases left in between. Germline assignment: CDR1 DFQATT and CDR2 SNEGSKA (reference sequence). This CDR3 region has 15 residues. The CDR3 loop reads CSARVWGAVNTEAFF. CDR3 in DNA: TGCAGTGCTAGAGTTTGGGGTGCCGTGAACACTGAAGCTTTCTTT.

V usage is TRBV6-2 or TRBV6-3 and J usage is TRBJ2-1, with D perhaps TRBD2 (6 bases). The V end was cut by 8 bases, the J end by 4 bases, with 18 bases between. CDR1 MNHEY and CDR2 SVGEGT come from the germline V gene. The CDR3 runs 15 residues. The CDR3 reads CASGPGTAVYNEQFF. CDR3 nucleotides: TGTGCCAGCGGGCCAGGGACTGCTGTATACAATGAGCAGTTCTTC.

This clonotype occurred a few times. The chain uses TRBV20-1 and TRBJ2-7; D not certain. CDR1 and CDR2 (germline): DFQATT, SNEGSKA (reference sequence). The CDR3 contains 13 residues. Trimming pared 3 bases from V and 3 bases from J, leaving 12 bases between. The CDR3 region is CSARGRANYEQYF. The CDR3 bases are TGCAGTGCTAGGGGTAGGGCCAACTACGAGCAGTACTTC.

The CDR3 sequence is CASSYSKASGRSRMHEQYF. The DNA of the CDR3 is TGTGCCAGCAGTTACTCGAAGGCTAGCGGGAGGTCGAGGATGCACGAGCAGTACTTC. This rearrangement joins TRBV6-5 to TRBJ2-7; TRBD2 aligns across 11 bases. V lost 0 bases to trimming and J lost 5 bases; unmatched junction nucleotides: 15. The CDR3 is 19 amino acids. CDR1 is MNHEY, CDR2 SVGAGI, per germline.

In this sample, this clonotype turned up a few times. The chain has TRBV7-2 and TRBJ2-7; TRBD2 matches at 7 bases. J was trimmed by 0 bases and V by 0 bases; bases with no gene match: 2. Per the germline V gene, CDR1 is SGHTA and CDR2 is FQGNSA. CDR3 length: 15 amino acids. CDR3 protein: CASSLAGRVSYEQYF. The CDR3 DNA is TGTGCCAGCAGCTTAGCGGGGAGGGTCTCCTACGAGCAGTACTTC.

This clonotype has just one count. The J gene is TRBJ2-3, the V gene TRBV6-1, with 12 bases lining up with TRBD2. This CDR3 contains 15 residues. The V and J ends lost 6 bases and 6 bases, in that order; junction bases with no gene match: 7. The germline CDR1 and CDR2 sequences are MNHNS and SASEGT. Here the CDR3 reads CASSDLAGGPDTQYF. CDR3 DNA sequence: TGTGCCAGCAGCGACCTAGCGGGAGGGCCTGATACGCAGTATTTT.

V is TRBV6-1 and J is TRBJ1-1; the D gene is possibly TRBD1 (6 bases). The CDR3 is 13 residues long. Looked up from germline, CDR1 is MNHNS and CDR2 is SASEGT. Trimming removed 6 bases at V and 3 bases at J, with 11 bases between. CDR3 sequence: CASRRGADTEAFF. The DNA of the CDR3 is TGTGCCAGCAGACGGGGGGCCGACACTGAAGCTTTCTTT.

The chain combines TRBV18 with TRBJ1-1; a weak D match, TRBD1 (6 bases). V was cut by 3 bases and J by 14 bases, with 19 bases left in between. The CDR3 is 13 residues long. In germline, CDR1 is KGHSH, CDR2 LQKENI. The chain's CDR3 is CASSPGGHPEGFF. The CDR3 region has the DNA TGTGCCAGCTCACCGGGGGGGCACCCGGAGGGCTTCTTT. The entire variable domain, with the rest obtained from reference TRBV18 and TRBJ1-1, is as follows: NAGVMQNPRHLVRRRGQEARLRCSPMKGHSHVYWYRQLPEEGLKFMVYLQKENIIDESGMPKERFSAEFPKEGPSILRIQQVVRGDSAAYFCASSPGGHPEGFFGQGTRLTVV.

This clonotype has more than one count but fewer than ten. The J gene is TRBJ1-4, the V gene TRBV20-1; 7 positions match TRBD1. This CDR3 contains 15 residues. Germline V gene lookup returns CDR1 DFQATT and CDR2 SNEGSKA (reference sequence). With 2 bases clipped from V and 6 bases from J, the junction kept 9 bases outside the gene matches. As DNA, the CDR3 is TGCAGTGCTAGACCCAGACAGGGATCGTATGAAAAACTGTTTTTT. Translating it yields CSARPRQGSYEKLFF.

This clonotype was detected a few times. The chain joins TRBV4-3 to TRBJ2-7; D remains ambiguous. This CDR3 comprises 14 residues. Germline V lookup: CDR1 LGHNA, CDR2 YSLEER. Trimming took off 0 bases at V and 5 bases at J, with 11 bases between the two ends. The DNA for the CDR3 is TGCGCCAGCAGCCAAGATCTCGCAACTGACGAGCAGTACTTC. Translated, it gives CASSQDLATDEQYF.

The chain links TRBV7-2 to TRBJ2-7; D gene unclear. Germline V gene lookup returns CDR1 SGHTA and CDR2 FQGNSA. CDR3 size: 14 residues. Trimming shortened V by 0 bases and J by 3 bases, and 9 bases separated the two germline ends. This CDR3 reads CASSLAGIYYEQYF. CDR3 coding DNA: TGTGCCAGCAGCTTAGCGGGGATCTACTACGAGCAGTACTTC.

This clonotype was seen repeatedly, ten times or more. This chain uses TRBV6-5 with TRBJ1-3; a possible D gene is TRBD1 (6 bases). Trimming removed 2 bases at V and 0 bases at J, with 11 bases between. The CDR3 is made up of 16 amino acids. Germline V CDR1 and CDR2: MNHEY, SVGAGI. The DNA of the CDR3 is TGTGCCAGCAGTTACCCCGGACAGAACTCTGGAAACACCATATATTTT. This encodes CASSYPGQNSGNTIYF.